This paragraph covers one T cell receptor beta chain sequence. The antigen is undetermined. Profiled with immunoSEQ multiplex PCR; TCRdb holds only in-frame clones, not every one. Altogether roughly 93,000 clones are present, under 90% being singletons, with the ten largest covering approximately 2.6%. The sample comes from a study of T cell responses to AZD1222 COVID-19 vaccine. From germline, CDR1 is SGHNT and CDR2 YYREEE (reference sequence). This CDR3 spans 15 amino acids. V lost 3 bases and J lost 4; bases outside the gene matches: 9. Study-wide findings and caveats: Only a handful of individuals given AZD1222 were seropositive at baseline. Spike-specific TCRs gained breadth and depth after people received two AZD1222 doses. Donors were largely white British and mainly female; clonal diversity was possibly underestimated. Along spike, vaccine-associated CD4 TCRs were found throughout, with dominance at 160-218 and 743-854.

The chain links TRBV5-4 to TRBJ2-5; 7 nucleotides align to TRBD1. This clonotype originated in an adult in good health. Specimen: peripheral blood, collected on day 0 of MenACWY control vaccination. The CDR3, as DNA: TGTGCCAGCAGCTCGGACGACAGGGCGGGAGAGACCCAGTACTTC. Protein sequence: CASSSDDRAGETQYF.